The clone carrying this T cell receptor (beta chain) was detected only a few times. Its antigen remains unidentified. TCR beta libraries were made by quantitative 5'-RACE with molecular barcodes. TCRdb processed the 5' RACE reads anew with MiXCR; each CDR3 protein has one entry. The table includes roughly 220,000 distinct CDR3 sequences, about 16% detected once. Germline loops: CDR1 MNHNS, CDR2 SASEGT. The trim removed 5 bases at V and 1 base at J, leaving 13 bases unmatched. The CDR3 is made up of 19 amino acids. The sample originates from a study of CD8 T cells in ankylosing spondylitis. Findings and caveats of the study: A TCR beta motif of eight highly homologous variants appeared characteristic of ankylosing spondylitis blood. Matched ankylosing spondylitis synovial fluid reportedly contained a significantly enriched population of disease-linked clones. CD8+ cells made up the disease-linked clones, which were relatively rare in peripheral blood. Previously reported in reactive arthritis synovial fluid and blood were some of the motif variants.

The sequenced sample consisted of blood, either unsorted or a sorted T cell fraction (not recorded which). The TCR comes from a male donor with ankylosing spondylitis. The chain joins TRBV6-1 to TRBJ2-2, with 10 nucleotides matching TRBD1. The CDR3 DNA sequence: TGTGCCAGCAGTCGGCCACCTTCGGGACAGGGGAGGAACACCGGGGAGCTGTTTTTT. Translating it yields CASSRPPSGQGRNTGELFF.